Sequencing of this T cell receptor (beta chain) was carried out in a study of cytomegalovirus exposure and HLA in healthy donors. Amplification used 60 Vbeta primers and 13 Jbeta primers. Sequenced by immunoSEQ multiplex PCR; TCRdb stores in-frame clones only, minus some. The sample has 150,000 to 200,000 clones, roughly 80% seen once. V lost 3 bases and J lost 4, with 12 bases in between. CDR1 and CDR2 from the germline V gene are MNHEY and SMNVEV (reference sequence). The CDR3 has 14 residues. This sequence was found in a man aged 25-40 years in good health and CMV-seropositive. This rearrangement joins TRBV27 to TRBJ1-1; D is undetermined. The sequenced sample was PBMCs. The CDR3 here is CASSFGVVGTEAFF. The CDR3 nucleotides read TGTGCCAGCAGTTTCGGGGTAGTAGGCACTGAAGCTTTCTTT.